Below, one T cell receptor beta chain is given with its context. Its antigen is unknown. This entry is derived from a study of shared clonotypes between healthy human individuals. Overall study: Each donor's CD4 naive and CD4 memory cells filled three plates apiece, CD8 naive two, and CD8 memory one. Study findings and constraints: Inspection by rarefaction showed sorted-subset sequencing to be incomplete despite large depth.

TCRdb's table, derived via immunoSEQ multiplex PCR, lists solely in-frame clones and lacks some. The table has millions of clones, roughly nine tenths seen once. CDR1 and CDR2 (germline): SEHNR, FQNEAQ (reference sequence). CDR3 length equals 14 residues. The J segment lost 8 bases and the V segment lost 5 bases, leaving 8 bases of the junction unmatched. The gene calls are TRBV7-9 and TRBJ1-2, with 10 positions matching TRBD1. Sequenced sample: naive CD4+ T cells sorted from blood. Subset denoted: CD45RA+ positively selected. The sequence was obtained from a young man in good health. CDR3 bases: TGTGCCAGCAGCCTCCAAGGGACAGGGGAAGGCTACACCTTC. This codes for CASSLQGTGEGYTF.